The 10 T cell receptor beta chains in this list originate from one sample, sequenced in a study of blood T cell repertoires in COVID-19. Assay used: immunoSEQ multiplex PCR; TCRdb lists only in-frame clones, some missing. The sample shows around 190,000 clones, approximately 86% of them seen only once. Sequencing was carried out using peripheral blood. These receptors were obtained from a man aged 50 to 60 with active or convalescent COVID-19.

The chain employs TRBV12-3 or TRBV12-4 and TRBJ1-5; perhaps TRBD1 as D (5 bases). This CDR3 spans 13 amino acids. V dropped 6 bases and J dropped 3 bases, with 9 bases sitting between them. Written as DNA, the CDR3 is TGTGCCAGCAGGGGGCAGATCAATCAGCCCCAGCATTTT. It specifies CASRGQINQPQHF.

The J gene is TRBJ1-2, the V gene TRBV5-1; D unclear. V lost 0 bases and J lost 2, with 11 bases in between. Germline CDR1 and CDR2: SGHRS and YFSETQ. This CDR3 has 15 amino acids. The CDR3, as DNA: TGCGCCAGCAGCTTGGAACCCCCAGCGAACTATGGCTACACCTTC. Amino acid sequence: CASSLEPPANYGYTF.

The CDR3 spells CASSYDSTSTDTQYF. The CDR3 coding sequence is TGTGCCAGCAGCTACGACAGCACTAGCACAGATACGCAGTATTTT. V gene TRBV7-2 combines with J gene TRBJ2-3, with D possibly being TRBD1 (5 bases). The V gene's germline CDR1 is SGHTA and CDR2 FQGNSA. CDR3 length: 15 amino acids. V was shortened by 4 bases and J by 0 bases, with 11 bases between the two germline ends.

The rearrangement uses TRBV5-1 and TRBJ2-7; TRBD1 matches at 9 bases. The CDR3 consists of 16 residues. Germline V lookup: CDR1 SGHRS, CDR2 YFSETQ. The junction had 9 bases not matched to a gene; V was cut back by 3 bases and J by 2 bases. The CDR3 DNA is TGCGCCAGCAGCTGGGATCCAAGACAGGGGGCCTACGAGCAGTACTTC. This gives the protein CASSWDPRQGAYEQYF.

The chain employs TRBV7-9 and TRBJ2-7, with 14 bases identical to TRBD2. Germline CDR1 SEHNR, CDR2 FQNEAQ (reference sequence). The CDR3 runs 15 residues. Trimming took 3 bases from V and 7 from J; bases not matched to a gene: 5. CDR3 sequence: CASSFGTSGSFEQYF. For the CDR3, the DNA is TGTGCCAGCAGCTTCGGGACTAGCGGGAGTTTTGAGCAGTACTTC.

This sequence joins TRBV28 and TRBJ2-2; TRBD2 matches at 7 bases. CDR3 size: 14 residues. J lost 3 bases, V lost 3 bases, and 1 base had no gene match. Per germline, CDR1 MDHEN and CDR2 SYDVKM. The CDR3 nucleotides read TGTGCCAGCAGTTTCGCGGGGGACACCGGGGAGCTGTTTTTT. The encoded protein is CASSFAGDTGELFF.

This chain connects TRBV18 to TRBJ2-3; D is unresolved. Germline-derived CDR1 and CDR2 are KGHSH and LQKENI. V was trimmed by 2 bases and J by 5 bases, leaving 11 bases between them. CDR3 length equals 14 residues. The CDR3 protein is CASSPIRVIDTQYF. The CDR3 region has the DNA TGTGCCAGCTCACCAATCCGGGTCATAGATACGCAGTATTTT. Complete variable domain (other parts from reference TRBV18 and TRBJ2-3): NAGVMQNPRHLVRRRGQEARLRCSPMKGHSHVYWYRQLPEEGLKFMVYLQKENIIDESGMPKERFSAEFPKEGPSILRIQQVVRGDSAAYFCASSPIRVIDTQYFGPGTRLTVL.

This chain joins TRBV30 and TRBJ1-2, with 7 bases aligning to TRBD1. The CDR3 is 15 residues long. Unmatched junction bases numbered 10, after V lost 3 bases and J lost 3 bases. The germline gives CDR1 GTSNPN, CDR2 SVGIG (reference sequence). The CDR3 loop reads CAWSKYRGEDYGYTF. Here the CDR3 DNA reads TGTGCCTGGAGCAAGTACAGGGGTGAAGACTATGGCTACACCTTC.

The rearrangement joins TRBV2 to TRBJ2-7; 8 bases line up with TRBD2. The CDR3 is made up of 15 amino acids. The germline V gene encodes CDR1 SNHLY and CDR2 FYNNEI. Trimming at V came to 2 bases and at J to 2 bases, leaving 5 bases not matched to a gene. Here the CDR3 reads CASSELAGGPYEQYF. CDR3 bases: TGTGCCAGCAGTGAACTCGCGGGAGGCCCCTACGAGCAGTACTTC. The whole variable domain, remainder taken from reference TRBV2 and TRBJ2-7, is EPEVTQTPSHQVTQMGQEVILRCVPISNHLYFYWYRQILGQKVEFLVSFYNNEISEKSEIFDDQFSVERPDGSNFTLKIRSTKLEDSAMYFCASSELAGGPYEQYFGPGTRLTVT.

This chain uses TRBV5-6 with TRBJ1-1; D is perhaps TRBD1 (6 bases). V lost 4 bases and J lost 6, with 16 bases in between. The germline V gene has CDR1 SGHDT and CDR2 YYEEEE. The length of the CDR3 is 14 residues. DNA of the CDR3: TGTGCCAGCAGCCCCTATACAGGGAATTCTGAAGCTTTCTTT. This translates into CASSPYTGNSEAFF.